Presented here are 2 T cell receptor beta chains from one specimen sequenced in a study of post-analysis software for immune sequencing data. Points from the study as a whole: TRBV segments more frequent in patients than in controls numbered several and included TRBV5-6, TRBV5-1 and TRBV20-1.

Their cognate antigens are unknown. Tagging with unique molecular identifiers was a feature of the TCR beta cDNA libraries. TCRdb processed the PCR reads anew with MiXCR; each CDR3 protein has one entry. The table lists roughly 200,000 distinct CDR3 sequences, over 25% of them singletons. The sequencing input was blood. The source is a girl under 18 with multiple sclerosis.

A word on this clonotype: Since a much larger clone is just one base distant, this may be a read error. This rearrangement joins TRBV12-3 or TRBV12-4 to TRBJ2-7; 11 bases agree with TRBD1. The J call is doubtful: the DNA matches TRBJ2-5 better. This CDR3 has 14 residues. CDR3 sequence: CASSLGTGGQTQYF. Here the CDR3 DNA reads TGTGCCAGCAGTTTGGGGACAGGGGGACAGACCCAGTACTTC.

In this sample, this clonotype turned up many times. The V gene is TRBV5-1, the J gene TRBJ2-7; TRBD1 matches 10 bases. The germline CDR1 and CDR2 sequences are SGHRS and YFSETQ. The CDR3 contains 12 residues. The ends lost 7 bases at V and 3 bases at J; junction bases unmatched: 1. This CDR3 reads CASGTGDYEQYF. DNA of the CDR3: TGCGCCAGCGGGACAGGGGACTACGAGCAGTACTTC.